What follows describes a single TCR beta chain. This clone was seen only once. This clone's antigen is unknown. The record has no base qualities; no much larger clone is one base away. The data belong to a study of T cell responses to AZD1222 COVID-19 vaccine (dated by TCRdb to the early 2020s). Broadly, across the study: TCR sequencing covered 230 or so trial participants: 200 to 210 given two doses of AZD1222 and approximately 25 given two doses of MenACWY control vaccine. Trial participants were enrolled by age into subgroups of 18-55, 56-69 and 70-plus years, and about 150, 27 and 61 TCR-sequenced participants, respectively, were included in these subgroups. Findings and caveats that apply to the study as a whole: Because no day 14 peak-response samples were available, the repertoires could be characterized only after the peak T cell response. A significant rise in spike-specific TCR breadth and depth was observed after two AZD1222 doses relative to day 0 and relative to MenACWY recipients. Reportedly, almost half of the unique spike-specific TCRs recognized epitopes lying outside the regions that are mutated in the B.1.351 and B.1.1.7 variants. The 56-69-year group was small, and its depth increase did not reach significance, likely because of low power. Only five or six AZD1222 recipients were SARS-CoV-2 seropositive at baseline, limiting conclusions about previously exposed vaccinees. Participants were mostly white British and included more females than males, and it was suggested by the authors that clonal diversity may have been underestimated. CD4 TCRs associated with the vaccine covered the entire spike protein, and the dominant responses were in regions 160-218 and 743-854.

The CDR3 spans 8 residues, from the cysteine through the phenylalanine. The DNA shown is the 24-base CDR3, in frame from base 1. What the time point label conveys for this sample: about 28 days (+/-7) after the second vaccine dose. Because spike-specific TCR depth and breadth did not differ between the two schedules, AZD1222 recipients who got a second dose at roughly 4 weeks were pooled with those who got a second dose at roughly 12 weeks. Vaccinee samples came from UK trials COV001 and COV002, including a single-blind randomized controlled phase 2/3 trial of AZD1222 (ChAdOx1 nCoV-19) in healthy adults. Trial participant PBMC samples were collected at day 0 and day 28 after the second dose for TCRbeta chain sequencing. The CDR3 regions of human TCRbeta chains were subjected to immunosequencing. In the authors' own workflow: TCRs in the repertoires were compared against a reference library of SARS-CoV-2-specific TCRs that had been generated with the MIRA antigen-specificity platform. Breadth meant the fraction of unique TCRs that were SARS-CoV-2-associated, whereas depth meant the fraction of total T cells that were SARS-CoV-2-associated. Using the MIRA data, every spike-specific TCR was mapped to the spike region that the TCR reacted to and assigned to either a CD4 or a CD8 class. Log10-transformed breadth and depth values were compared by one-way ANOVA with Sidak's multiple comparisons tests. TCRdb re-hosts the immuneACCESS table, in-frame sequences only. Its copies lack some clones; in the studies checked, an unresolved V gene accounts for under half of them, and the cause for the rest is not known. That table gives V, J and clone size, and the DNA gave D and trimming. Recorded for this sample are some 84,000 clones; around 88% of them occurred a single time. The ten top clones hold approximately 10% of the sample.

The specimen was peripheral blood, collected 28 days after the second AZD1222 dose. The chain joins TRBV1 to TRBJ1-1. TRBV1 is termed a pseudogene. The clonotype was recovered from an adult who received the AZD1222 COVID-19 vaccine. CDR3 loop: CTSSSPFF. The sequenced DNA is TGCACCAGCAGCAGTCCTTTCTTT.